The T cell receptor beta chain under discussion was sequenced for a study of cytotoxic CD8 clonotypes in ibrutinib-treated CLL (dated by TCRdb to the early 2020s). Looking at the study overall: The cohort was composed of 11 relapsed/refractory and around 14 treatment-naive patients; IGHV unmutated status was identified in some 17 patients. Partial responses were observed in about 24 patients and complete responses in 2; after a median follow-up of around 64 months, remission was maintained in 14 patients and progression was observed in roughly 12. Response samples were taken after a median of approximately eleven months on treatment, ranging from about 6 to 40 months. An average of 255,043 productive templates and some 99,000 productive rearrangements was obtained per sample. Longitudinal samples were obtainable from about 30% of the roughly 86 participants in the trial. Cryopreserved peripheral blood mononuclear cells were obtained before treatment, at response, and at either sustained remission or disease progression. Every remission and progressive disease sample was obtained while ibrutinib was still being received by the patients. Paper-wide results and their limitations: Sampling times were not matched between sustained-remission and progressing patients, and lymph node repertoires were not studied. Baseline clonality exceeded that of age-matched healthy donors and correlated strongly with circulating CD8+ T-cell counts. An increase in clonality was observed at ibrutinib response, with clonality remaining stable during sustained remission and falling back toward baseline at progression. Public clonotypes were rare and either shrank or stayed stable during treatment, and the rise in clonality at ibrutinib response reflected expansion of private clonotypes.

V is shortened by 6 bases, J by 0 bases, and the region joining them spans 15 bases. Reading the germline V gene gives CDR1 SQVTM and CDR2 ANQGSEA. There are 14 amino acids in the CDR3, from cysteine to phenylalanine inclusive. Kept here is only the CDR3 DNA, which spans 42 bases and is read in frame from base 1. The sample's time point, from its label and the paper: progressive disease on ibrutinib. For TCR beta library preparation, approximately 1.8 micrograms of genomic DNA was extracted from cryopreserved PBMCs. High-throughput TCR beta sequencing was performed on longitudinal blood samples from CLL patients receiving ibrutinib monotherapy. The patients took part in an open-label, single-center phase 2 trial of ibrutinib monotherapy. As concerns this clone: Its antigen is currently not known. Base quality data are lacking; no much larger clone is found one base away.

On a MiSeq, deep resolution sequencing aimed for a depth between 1 in 1 million and 1 in 200,000 T cells, with each clonotype covered 10x on average. The immunoSEQ hsTCRB Kit was used to generate the TCR beta libraries. From the authors' description of their analysis: ImmunoSEQ Data Assistant and ImmunoSEQ Analyzer were used for data analysis, and V, D and J genes were assigned according to IMGT definitions. Clonality, which ranges from 0 to 1, was calculated as one minus the normalized Shannon entropy of productive rearrangement frequencies. Only overrepresented clonotypes making up at least 0.05% of the repertoire of each patient were included in the public clonotype analysis. Repertoires from about a dozen age-matched healthy donors in immuneACCESS were used as clonality controls. This is the immuneACCESS table as TCRdb keeps it, with only in-frame sequences that have V and J called. A part of the clones is gone; compared with another copy, unresolved V genes explain less than half, and the rest is unexplained. The V and J calls and clone size come from that table; D and trimming were worked out from the DNA. The sample profile shows approximately 280,000 clones; 70% to 80% of them were found once. The top ten hold about 5.3% of the sample.

The TCR originated in a human donor with chronic lymphocytic leukemia. Recombination joined TRBV29-1 with TRBJ2-7, with the D call tentatively TRBD1 or TRBD2, each fitting 5 bases. Sequencing was performed on PBMCs, taken at disease progression, from a patient treated with ibrutinib. The CDR3 protein sequence reads: CSVSGTVSSYEQYF. At the DNA level, the sequence is TGCAGCGTCTCCGGGACGGTGAGCTCCTACGAGCAGTACTTC.